Listed here are 14 T cell receptor beta chains from one sample, sequenced in a study of T cells in Graves' hyperthyroidism and ophthalmopathy. RNA transcripts gave rise to amplified TCR beta CDR3 regions. First-round RT-PCR with HTBI primers amplified the TCR CDR3 region. TCRdb re-analysed the multiplex PCR reads in MiXCR, keeping a single row per CDR3 protein. The sample carries about 400,000 distinct CDR3 sequences, approximately 15% recorded once. Material for sequencing was blood. Receptors were obtained from a woman aged 18 to 35 with Graves' hyperthyroidism that later progressed to Graves' ophthalmopathy.

In its sample, this clonotype was seen many times. V gene TRBV7-3 combines with J gene TRBJ2-5; the D gene is possibly TRBD1 (5 bases). Germline V gene data show CDR1 as SGHTA and CDR2 as FQGTGA. Trimming removed 9 bases at V and 1 base at J, with 12 bases between. The length of the CDR3 is 13 residues. The CDR3, as DNA: TGTGCCAGGTTGGGGCACTTCCAAGAGACCCAGTACTTC. Encoded protein: CARLGHFQETQYF.

This clonotype was seen many times. The rearrangement uses TRBV20-1 and TRBJ2-5; D gene unclear. This CDR3 comprises 16 residues. The V and J ends lost 1 base and 0 bases respectively, with 15 bases between them. The germline CDR1 and CDR2 sequences are DFQATT and SNEGSKA (reference sequence). The CDR3 loop is CSARGVPPLHQETQYF. CDR3 in DNA: TGCAGTGCTAGAGGGGTCCCGCCTTTACACCAAGAGACCCAGTACTTC.

The chain has TRBV6-1 and TRBJ2-6; D possibly corresponds to TRBD2 (6 bases). CDR1 MNHNS and CDR2 SASEGT come from the germline V gene. V lost 5 bases and J lost 0, with 17 bases in between. This CDR3 has 18 amino acids. CDR3 loop: CASSYWRGSDSGANVLTF. CDR3 coding DNA: TGTGCCAGCAGTTATTGGCGGGGCAGCGACTCTGGGGCCAACGTCCTGACTTTC.

This clonotype was counted between two and nine times. This chain uses TRBV6-2 or TRBV6-3 with TRBJ2-1, with D perhaps TRBD1 (9 bases). Germline CDR1 and CDR2: MNHEY and SVGEGT. V lost 2 bases and J lost 5, with 31 bases in between. The CDR3 extends over 21 amino acids. CDR3 sequence reads: CASSYPSSTGGTGGPHNEQFF. CDR3 DNA: TGTGCCAGCAGTTACCCATCATCGACAGGGGGGACGGGAGGGCCCCACAATGAGCAGTTCTTC.

This clonotype was detected many times. This chain uses TRBV28 with TRBJ2-3, with D unclear. CDR1 and CDR2 (germline): MDHEN, SYDVKM. The V end was cut by 3 bases, the J end by 6 bases, with 10 bases between. The CDR3 runs 13 residues. This chain's CDR3 is CASSLGLGDTQYF. The CDR3 nucleotides read TGTGCCAGCAGTTTGGGGTTAGGGGATACGCAGTATTTT. The full variable domain, its missing parts supplied by reference TRBV28 and TRBJ2-3, is DVKVTQSSRYLVKRTGEKVFLECVQDMDHENMFWYRQDPGLGLRLIYFSYDVKMKEKGDIPEGYSVSREKKERFSLILESASTNQTSMYLCASSLGLGDTQYFGPGTRLTVL.

This clonotype has ten or more counts. V gene TRBV5-1 combines with J gene TRBJ1-1; D is unresolved. The CDR3 has 14 residues. With 5 bases removed from V and 0 bases from J, the gap between germline ends came to 11 bases. Germline loops: CDR1 SGHRS, CDR2 YFSETQ. The CDR3 reads CASSTSGMNTEAFF. CDR3 coding DNA: TGCGCCAGCAGTACCTCCGGGATGAACACTGAAGCTTTCTTT.

This clonotype has ten or more counts. V is TRBV11-2 and J is TRBJ1-1; D possibly corresponds to TRBD1 (6 bases). This CDR3 spans 14 amino acids. V was cut by 2 bases and J by 1 base, with 8 bases left in between. Germline V lookup: CDR1 SGHAT, CDR2 FQNNGV. CDR3 sequence: CASSLQQGNTEAFF. In nucleotides, the CDR3 is TGTGCCAGCAGCTTACAACAGGGGAACACTGAAGCTTTCTTT. The variable domain in full, with the rest retrieved from reference TRBV11-2 and TRBJ1-1, is EAGVAQSPRYKIIEKRQSVAFWCNPISGHATLYWYQQILGQGPKLLIQFQNNGVVDDSQLPKDRFSAERLKGVDSTLKIQPAKLEDSAVYLCASSLQQGNTEAFFGQGTRLTVV.

This clonotype came up many times. This rearrangement joins TRBV6-1 to TRBJ1-1; 8 nucleotides line up with TRBD1. This CDR3 comprises 14 residues. Germline V gene sequence: CDR1 MNHNS, CDR2 SASEGT. V was pared by 5 bases and J by 5 bases, with 7 bases of the junction left unmatched. The DNA for the CDR3 is TGTGCCAGCAGTCTACAGGGGGTTGGGACTGAAGCTTTCTTT. Translating gives CASSLQGVGTEAFF.

This clonotype showed up many times. The rearrangement uses TRBV3-1 and TRBJ2-3, with D possibly matching TRBD2 (5 bases). Trimming removed 0 bases at V and 0 bases at J, with 7 bases between. This CDR3 is 15 amino acids long. CDR1 and CDR2 (germline): LGHDT, YNNKEL (reference sequence). The CDR3 DNA reads TGTGCCAGCAGCCAAGAGAGGGCCAGCACAGATACGCAGTATTTT. It encodes CASSQERASTDTQYF.

This clonotype was picked up many times. V is TRBV2 and J is TRBJ1-4, with D possibly being TRBD1 (5 bases). This CDR3 has 15 amino acids. From germline, CDR1 is SNHLY and CDR2 FYNNEI. Trimming took 5 bases from V and 7 from J, leaving 17 bases between them. The CDR3, as DNA: TGTGCCAGCAGTCCAATAGGGGTGGATGGTGAAAAACTGTTTTTT. Its protein is CASSPIGVDGEKLFF.

In its sample, this clonotype was seen a few times. This chain joins TRBV7-2 and TRBJ2-3, with a tentative D call TRBD2 (5 bases). V lost 5 bases to trimming and J lost 2 bases, with 20 bases between them. The CDR3 length is 17 residues. Germline values: CDR1 SGHTA, CDR2 FQGNSA. In DNA form, the CDR3 reads TGTGCCAGCAGCCCTACTGCTAGGGAGCACCTCACAGATACGCAGTATTTT. Its translation: CASSPTAREHLTDTQYF.

J is TRBJ2-1 and V is TRBV7-3, with 14 bases identical to TRBD2. CDR3 length: 16 residues. Per the germline V gene, CDR1 is SGHTA and CDR2 is FQGTGA. The J segment lost 9 bases and the V segment lost 0 bases, leaving 4 bases of the junction unmatched. The CDR3 reads CASSLTGLAGDREQFF. Written as DNA, the CDR3 is TGTGCCAGCAGCTTAACGGGACTAGCGGGAGACCGTGAGCAGTTCTTC. The complete variable domain, with remaining parts taken from reference TRBV7-3 and TRBJ2-1, reads GAGVSQTPSNKVTEKGKYVELRCDPISGHTALYWYRQSLGQGPEFLIYFQGTGAADDSGLPNDRFFAVRPEGSVSTLKIQRTERGDSAVYLCASSLTGLAGDREQFFGPGTRLTVL.

The chain is built from TRBV10-2 and TRBJ2-1; 9 positions agree with TRBD1. Germline V lookup: CDR1 WSHSY, CDR2 SAAADI. This CDR3 region has 15 residues. With V trimmed by 3 bases and J by 6 bases, 6 bases remained unmatched. CDR3 DNA: TGCGCCAGCAGTGAAGGGACAGGGTTGCCCAATGAGCAGTTCTTC. This gives the protein CASSEGTGLPNEQFF.

The chain recombines TRBV6-2 or TRBV6-3 with TRBJ2-7; unclear D gene. Germline assignment: CDR1 MNHEY and CDR2 SVGEGT. Trimming shortened V by 6 bases and J by 5 bases, and 17 bases separated the two germline ends. The CDR3 sequence is 14 residues long. The CDR3 sequence: CASRPADRSDEQYF. The CDR3 DNA reads as TGTGCCAGCAGACCCGCCGATAGATCGGACGAGCAGTACTTC.